A single T cell receptor beta chain is shown here with its context. Its antigen is currently unknown. Specified treatment: oral pan-JAK inhibitor, 5-10 mg twice daily. RNA extraction was followed by reverse transcription into cDNA, which acted as the sequencing template. TCRdb's copy holds only in-frame clones and misses some; the assay was immunoSEQ multiplex PCR. The repertoire holds about 100,000 clones, with almost 60% as singletons. The sample originates from a study of CD8+ T cells in alopecia areata. Regarding the study as a whole: In lesional scalp, particularly from alopecia totalis/universalis, clonality was higher than in normal scalp.

This CDR3 has 14 amino acids. Per germline, CDR1 SGHTA and CDR2 FQGNSA. The V and J ends lost 1 base and 9 bases respectively, with 10 bases between them. The rearrangement joins TRBV7-2 to TRBJ1-6; no definite D call. This clonotype was obtained from a human donor with alopecia areata. The material was CD8+ T cells sorted from blood, obtained between weeks 55 and 65, from a patient treated with tofacitinib. This CDR3 reads CASSLGGFGSPLHF. CDR3 DNA: TGTGCCAGCAGCTTAGGGGGATTTGGTTCACCCCTCCACTTT.